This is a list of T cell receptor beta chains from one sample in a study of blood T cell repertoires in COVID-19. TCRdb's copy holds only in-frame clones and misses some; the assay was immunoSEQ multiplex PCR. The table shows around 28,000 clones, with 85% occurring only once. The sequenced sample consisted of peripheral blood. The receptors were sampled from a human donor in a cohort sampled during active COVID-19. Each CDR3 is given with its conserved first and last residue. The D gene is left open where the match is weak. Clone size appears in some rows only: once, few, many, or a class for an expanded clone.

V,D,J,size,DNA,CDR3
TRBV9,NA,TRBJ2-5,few,TGTGCCAGCAGCACACGGGGGGAGACCCAGTACTTC,CASSTRGETQYF
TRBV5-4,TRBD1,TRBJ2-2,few,TGTGCCAGCAGCTCACTCGGACAGGGGGAAGGGTGGCTGTTTTTT,CASSSLGQGEGWLFF
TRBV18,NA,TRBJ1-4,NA,TGTGCCAGCTCACCACCGATCGGGGAGAAAGAAAAACTGTTTTTT,CASSPPIGEKEKLFF
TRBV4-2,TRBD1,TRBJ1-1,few,TGTGCCAGCAGCCAAGACCTCAGGGGGACCACTGAAGCTTTCTTT,CASSQDLRGTTEAFF
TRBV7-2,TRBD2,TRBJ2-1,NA,TGTGCCAGCAGCTTTCGGACTAGCGGGGGTAGGGAGTTCTTC,CASSFRTSGGREFF
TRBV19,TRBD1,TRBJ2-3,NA,TGTGCCAGTAGTATAGTAACAGGGGGCGGATTAGGTACGCAGTATTTT,CASSIVTGGGLGTQYF
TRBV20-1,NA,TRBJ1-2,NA,TGCAGTGCGGATACAGGGCCTGGCTACACCTTC,CSADTGPGYTF
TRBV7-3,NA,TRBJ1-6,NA,TGTGCCAGCAGCTTTCAACGGGGAAAAAATTCACCCCTCCACTTT,CASSFQRGKNSPLHF
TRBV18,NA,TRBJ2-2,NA,TGTGCCAGCTCACCAGTCCTAGTCATAAACACCGGGGAGCTGTTTTTT,CASSPVLVINTGELFF
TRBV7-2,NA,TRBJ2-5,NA,TGTGCCAGCAGCTCAAAGACAGGGAGGGAGACCCAGTACTTC,CASSSKTGRETQYF
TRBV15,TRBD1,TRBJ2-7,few,TGTGCCACCAGCAGGGGACAGGACGTAGACGAGCAGTACTTC,CATSRGQDVDEQYF
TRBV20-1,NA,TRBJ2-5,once,TGCAGTGCTAGTAAGGCAGGAGGGGAGACCCAGTACTTC,CSASKAGGETQYF
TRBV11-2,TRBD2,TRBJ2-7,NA,TGTGCCAGCAGCTTAATAGCGGGGGGCTCCTACGAGCAGTACTTC,CASSLIAGGSYEQYF
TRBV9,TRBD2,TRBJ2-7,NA,TGTGCCAGCAGCTCGGGACTAGCGGGTCCCGAGCAGTACTTC,CASSSGLAGPEQYF
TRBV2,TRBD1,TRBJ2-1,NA,TGTGCCAGCAGTGAATGGGGGGGACAGGGGATACATGAGCAGTTCTTC,CASSEWGGQGIHEQFF
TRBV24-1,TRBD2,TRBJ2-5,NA,TGTGCCACCAGTGATGTTGGGACTAGCGGGGAGACCCAGTACTTC,CATSDVGTSGETQYF
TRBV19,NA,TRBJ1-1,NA,TGTGCCAGTAGTTGGGGGGGAGTCGCTGAAGCTTTCTTT,CASSWGGVAEAFF
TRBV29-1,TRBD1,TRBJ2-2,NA,TGCAGCGGCCTAACCGGGACAGCCTGGGGAACCGGGGAGCTGTTTTTT,CSGLTGTAWGTGELFF
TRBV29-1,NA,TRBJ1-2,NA,TGCAGCGTTGCCGCGCAGGGGAAGGATGGCTACACCTTC,CSVAAQGKDGYTF
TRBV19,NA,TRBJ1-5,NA,TGTGCCAGTAGTAGGCAGGCCCTACATAGCAATCAGCCCCAGCATTTT,CASSRQALHSNQPQHF
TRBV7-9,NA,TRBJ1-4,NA,TGTGCCAGCAGCTTAAGGTCGGACAGACCTAATGAAAAACTGTTTTTT,CASSLRSDRPNEKLFF
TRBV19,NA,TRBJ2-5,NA,TGTGCCAGTAGTATCTGGACAGACCAAGAGACCCAGTACTTC,CASSIWTDQETQYF
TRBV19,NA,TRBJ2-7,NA,TGTGCCAGTAGCCCCCTTGGAACGGGATCCTACGAGCAGTACTTC,CASSPLGTGSYEQYF
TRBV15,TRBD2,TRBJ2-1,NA,TGTGCCACCAGCAGAAATAGGGGACTAGCGGGGTCCAATGAGCAGTTCTTC,CATSRNRGLAGSNEQFF
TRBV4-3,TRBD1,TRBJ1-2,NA,TGCGCCAGCAGCCACGGACAGGGATTTAACTATGGCTACACCTTC,CASSHGQGFNYGYTF
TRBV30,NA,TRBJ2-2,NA,TGTGCCTGGGGCTTTTTTTGGGCAACGAACACCGGGGAGCTGTTTTTT,CAWGFFWATNTGELFF
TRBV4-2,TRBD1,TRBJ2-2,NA,TGTGCCAGCAGCCACACGGGACAGGGTGCCACCGGGGAGCTGTTTTTT,CASSHTGQGATGELFF
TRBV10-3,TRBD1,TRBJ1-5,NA,TGTGCCATCAGTGAGTCTGGGACAGGAAGGGGCAATCAGCCCCAGCATTTT,CAISESGTGRGNQPQHF
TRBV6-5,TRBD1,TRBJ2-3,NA,TGTGCCAGCAGGAGACAGGGTGTGAGAACAGATACGCAGTATTTT,CASRRQGVRTDTQYF
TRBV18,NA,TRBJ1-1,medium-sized,TGTGCCAGCTCGGAACAGGTACTAAAAGCTTTCTTT,CASSEQVLKAFF
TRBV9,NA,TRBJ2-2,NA,TGTGCCAGCAGGACGGATGCTCTGAGGGACACCGGGGAGCTGTTTTTT,CASRTDALRDTGELFF
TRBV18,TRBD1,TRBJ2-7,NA,TGTGCCAGCTCACTAGGGACAGTCCCCTCCTACGAGCAGTACTTC,CASSLGTVPSYEQYF
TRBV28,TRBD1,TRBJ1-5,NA,TGTGCCAGCAGTTTATTCGGACAGGGGTGGGGACAGCCCCAGCATTTT,CASSLFGQGWGQPQHF
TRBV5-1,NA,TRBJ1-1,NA,TGCGCCAGCAGGCAGGGTCTGAACACTGAAGCTTTCTTT,CASRQGLNTEAFF
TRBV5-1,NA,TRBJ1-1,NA,TGCGCCAGCAGCTTTCGGGGGAACACTGAAGCTTTCTTT,CASSFRGNTEAFF
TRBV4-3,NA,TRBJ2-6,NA,TGCGCCAGCAGCCAACGGCGGGGACTCGTTTCTGGGGCCAACGTCCTGACTTTC,CASSQRRGLVSGANVLTF
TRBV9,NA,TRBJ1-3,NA,TGTGCCAGCAGCGTCCTCCCGGGGGGAACGGGAAACACCATATATTTT,CASSVLPGGTGNTIYF
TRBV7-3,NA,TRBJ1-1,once,TGTGCCAGCACAGAGTGGGCAGGGATAACCACTGAAGCTTTCTTT,CASTEWAGITTEAFF
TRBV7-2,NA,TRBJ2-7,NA,TGTGCCAGCAGCTCGGGAACCTACGAGCAGTACTTC,CASSSGTYEQYF
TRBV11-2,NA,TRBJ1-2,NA,TGTGCCAGCATCCCCTACCCTGAAGCTAACTATGGCTACACCTTC,CASIPYPEANYGYTF
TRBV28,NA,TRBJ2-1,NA,TGTGCCAGCAGTTTAGGGTTTGGGCTTAGTTCCCAGCAGTTCTTC,CASSLGFGLSSQQFF
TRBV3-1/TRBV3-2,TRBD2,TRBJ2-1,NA,TGTGCCAGCAGCCAAGTCCCGGGACTAGCGGGGGGATTTAGGAATGAGCAGTTCTTC,CASSQVPGLAGGFRNEQFF
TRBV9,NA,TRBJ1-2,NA,TGTGCCAGCAGCGCCGAAAGAGGGTCGTGGCTCTATGGCTACACCTTC,CASSAERGSWLYGYTF
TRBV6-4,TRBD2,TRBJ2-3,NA,TGTGCCAGCAGTACCAGCGGGGGGAGTACAGATACGCAGTATTTT,CASSTSGGSTDTQYF
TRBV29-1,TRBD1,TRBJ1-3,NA,TGCAGCGCCCCGGGACAGGGGGCCAACACCATATATTTT,CSAPGQGANTIYF
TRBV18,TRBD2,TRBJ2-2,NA,TGTGCCAGCTCACGCCTAGCGGGGGGACCCGCGAACACCGGGGAGCTGTTTTTT,CASSRLAGGPANTGELFF
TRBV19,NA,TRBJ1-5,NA,TGTGCCAGTGCCCCAGGGTCAGTGGGTCAGCCCCAGCATTTT,CASAPGSVGQPQHF
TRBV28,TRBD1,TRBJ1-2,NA,TGTGCCAGCACCCCTTTTCCGGACAGGGGCAACGGCTACACCTTC,CASTPFPDRGNGYTF
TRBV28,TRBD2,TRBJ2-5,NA,TGTGCCAGCAGTTTATCGGGGGGAAAAAAGGAGACCCAGTACTTC,CASSLSGGKKETQYF
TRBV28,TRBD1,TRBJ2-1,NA,TGTGCCAGCAGAGGGACAGGGCTATGGGAGCAGTTCTTC,CASRGTGLWEQFF
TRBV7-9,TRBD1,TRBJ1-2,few,TGTGCCAGCAGCGCCTCCGGGACAGGCTATGGCTACACCTTC,CASSASGTGYGYTF
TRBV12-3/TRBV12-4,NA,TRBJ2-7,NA,TGTGCCAGCAGTTTCGTCAGGTACTACGAGCAGTACTTC,CASSFVRYYEQYF
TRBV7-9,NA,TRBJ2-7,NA,TGTGCCAGCAGCTTCGGTAACGAGCAGTACTTC,CASSFGNEQYF
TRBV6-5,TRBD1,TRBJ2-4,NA,TGTGCCAGCAGTTACACCCCAAGTCAGGGGGAAAACATTCAGTACTTC,CASSYTPSQGENIQYF
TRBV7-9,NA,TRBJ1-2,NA,TGTGCCAGCAGCTTACAGGGAACGTATGGCTACACCTTC,CASSLQGTYGYTF
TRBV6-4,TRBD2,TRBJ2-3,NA,TGTGCCAGCAGTGACTCTGGGGGGGGCACAGATACGCAGTATTTT,CASSDSGGGTDTQYF
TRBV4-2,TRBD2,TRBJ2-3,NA,TGTGCCAGCAGCCAAGAAGGACTAGCGGGGGACCTGGACACAGATACGCAGTATTTT,CASSQEGLAGDLDTDTQYF